This T cell receptor beta chain was identified during a study of technical replicates of blood from a few donors. This clone was detected a few times. The assay was immunoSEQ multiplex PCR, and TCRdb's table has in-frame clones only and misses some. The sample has fewer than 70,000 clones, 90% to 95% seen once. Germline V gene data show CDR1 as SQVTM and CDR2 as ANQGSEA. The CDR3 runs 13 residues. The V gene end was trimmed by 4 bases and the J gene end by 3 bases; junction bases not matched to a gene: 2. This chain connects TRBV29-1 to TRBJ1-5; the match to TRBD1 covers 8 bases. This clonotype was sampled from a human donor in good health. The specimen sequenced was T cells isolated from PBMCs. In DNA form, the CDR3 reads TGCAGCGTTGGGGGACAGGTCAATCAGCCCCAGCATTTT. It is translated as CSVGGQVNQPQHF.